This T cell receptor beta chain was documented in a study of CD4 T cells in relation to SARS-CoV-2 and coronaviruses. Points on this clone: Its antigen is unidentified.

Repertoires were generated with immunoSEQ multiplex PCR, while TCRdb's copy carries only in-frame clones and drops some. The sample has about 38,000 clones, around 77% seen once. This clonotype originated in an adult with COVID-19. Material for sequencing was memory CD4+ T cells from PBMCs, cultured in vitro.

CDR3 loop: CASTPGGLGEQYF. The CDR3, as DNA: TGTGCCAGCACCCCTGGAGGGTTGGGGGAGCAGTACTTC. The chain combines TRBV9 with TRBJ2-7; D possibly corresponds to TRBD2 (6 bases). Germline lookup yields CDR1 SGDLS and CDR2 YYNGEE. The ends were cut back, 6 bases at V and 7 bases at J, with 17 bases in the middle. The CDR3 contains 13 residues.